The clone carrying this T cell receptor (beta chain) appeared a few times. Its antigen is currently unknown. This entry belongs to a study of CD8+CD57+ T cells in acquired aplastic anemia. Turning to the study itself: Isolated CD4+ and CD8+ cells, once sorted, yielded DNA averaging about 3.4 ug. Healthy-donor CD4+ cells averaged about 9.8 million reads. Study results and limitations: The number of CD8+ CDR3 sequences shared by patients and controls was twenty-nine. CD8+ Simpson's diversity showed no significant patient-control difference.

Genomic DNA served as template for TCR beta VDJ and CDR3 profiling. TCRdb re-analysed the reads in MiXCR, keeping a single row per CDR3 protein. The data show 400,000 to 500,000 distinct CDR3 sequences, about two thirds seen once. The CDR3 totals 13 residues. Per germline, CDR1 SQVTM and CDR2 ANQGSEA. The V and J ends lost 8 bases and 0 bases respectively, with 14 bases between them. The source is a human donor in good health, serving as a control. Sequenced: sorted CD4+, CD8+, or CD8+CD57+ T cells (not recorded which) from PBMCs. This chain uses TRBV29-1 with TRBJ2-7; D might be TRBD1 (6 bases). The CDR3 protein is CSTTGQSSYEQYF. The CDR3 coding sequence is TGCAGCACCACGGGACAAAGCTCCTACGAGCAGTACTTC.